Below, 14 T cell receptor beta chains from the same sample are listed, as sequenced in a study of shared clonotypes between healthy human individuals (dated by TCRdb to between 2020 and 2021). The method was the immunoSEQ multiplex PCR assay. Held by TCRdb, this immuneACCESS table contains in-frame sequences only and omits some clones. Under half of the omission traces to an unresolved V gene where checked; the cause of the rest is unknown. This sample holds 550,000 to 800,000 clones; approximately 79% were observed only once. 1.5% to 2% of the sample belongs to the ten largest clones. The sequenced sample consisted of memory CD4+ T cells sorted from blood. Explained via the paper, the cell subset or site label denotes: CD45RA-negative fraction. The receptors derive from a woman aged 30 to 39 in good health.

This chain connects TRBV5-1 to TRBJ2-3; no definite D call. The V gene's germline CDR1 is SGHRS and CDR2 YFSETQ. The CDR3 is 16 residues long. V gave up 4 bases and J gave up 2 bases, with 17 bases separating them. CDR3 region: CASSPRIGFSTDTQYF. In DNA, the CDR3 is TGCGCCAGCAGCCCGAGGATTGGCTTTTCCACAGATACGCAGTATTTT.

The CDR3 loop is CASSLAQGAGETQYF. The CDR3 bases are TGCGCCAGCAGCTTGGCCCAGGGGGCAGGGGAGACCCAGTACTTC. The chain couples TRBV5-1 to TRBJ2-5, with 8 bases fitting TRBD1. Germline V gives CDR1 SGHRS, CDR2 YFSETQ. V lost 0 bases to trimming and J lost 5 bases; unmatched junction nucleotides: 6. The CDR3 has 15 amino acids.

In nucleotides, the CDR3 is TGTGCCAGCAGTGAAGGGGGCCTTGCGGGCAATCAGCCCCAGCATTTT. Protein: CASSEGGLAGNQPQHF. The chain links TRBV6-1 to TRBJ1-5; possibly TRBD1 for D (5 bases). Germline V gene sequence: CDR1 MNHNS, CDR2 SASEGT. Between the trimmed V and J ends, which lost 1 base and 2 bases, there was a span of 12 bases. The CDR3 runs 16 residues.

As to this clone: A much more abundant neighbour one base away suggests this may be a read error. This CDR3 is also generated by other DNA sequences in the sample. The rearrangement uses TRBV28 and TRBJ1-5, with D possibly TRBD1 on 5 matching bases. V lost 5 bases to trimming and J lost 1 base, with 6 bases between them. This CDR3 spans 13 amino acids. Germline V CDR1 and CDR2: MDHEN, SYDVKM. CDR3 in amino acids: CASSRDSNQPQHF. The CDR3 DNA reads TGTGCCAGCAGTCGGGACAGCAATCAGCCCCAGCATTTT.

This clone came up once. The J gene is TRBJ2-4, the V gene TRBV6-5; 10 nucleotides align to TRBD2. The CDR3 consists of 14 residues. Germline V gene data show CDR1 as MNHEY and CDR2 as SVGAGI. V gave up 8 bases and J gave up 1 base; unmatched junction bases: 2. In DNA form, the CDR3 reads TGTGCCAGCTGTAGCGGGAGGGCCAAAAACATTCAGTACTTC. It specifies CASCSGRAKNIQYF.

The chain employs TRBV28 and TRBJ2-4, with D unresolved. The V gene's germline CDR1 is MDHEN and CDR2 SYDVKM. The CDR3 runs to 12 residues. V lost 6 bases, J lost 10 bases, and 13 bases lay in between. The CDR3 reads CASSSTGRIQYF. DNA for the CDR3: TGTGCCAGCAGCTCGACCGGAAGGATTCAGTACTTC. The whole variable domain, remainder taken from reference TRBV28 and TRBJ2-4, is DVKVTQSSRYLVKRTGEKVFLECVQDMDHENMFWYRQDPGLGLRLIYFSYDVKMKEKGDIPEGYSVSREKKERFSLILESASTNQTSMYLCASSSTGRIQYFGAGTRLSVL.

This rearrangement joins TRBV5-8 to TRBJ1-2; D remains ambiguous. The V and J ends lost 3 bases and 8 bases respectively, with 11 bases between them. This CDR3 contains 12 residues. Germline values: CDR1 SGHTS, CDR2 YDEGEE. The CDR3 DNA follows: TGTGCCAGCAGCTCCGCGCCTTACGGCTACACCTTC. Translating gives CASSSAPYGYTF. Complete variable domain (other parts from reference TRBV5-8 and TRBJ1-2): EAGVTQSPTHLIKTRGQQATLRCSPISGHTSVYWYQQALGLGLQFLLWYDEGEERNRGNFPPRFSGRQFPNYSSELNVNALELEDSALYLCASSSAPYGYTFGSGTRLTVV.

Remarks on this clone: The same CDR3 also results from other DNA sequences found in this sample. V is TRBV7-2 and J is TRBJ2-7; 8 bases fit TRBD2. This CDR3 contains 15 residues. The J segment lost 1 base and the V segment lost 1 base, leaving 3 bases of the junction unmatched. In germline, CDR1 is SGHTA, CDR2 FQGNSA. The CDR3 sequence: CASSLGLAGSYEQYF. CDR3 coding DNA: TGTGCCAGCAGCTTAGGCCTAGCGGGTTCCTACGAGCAGTACTTC.

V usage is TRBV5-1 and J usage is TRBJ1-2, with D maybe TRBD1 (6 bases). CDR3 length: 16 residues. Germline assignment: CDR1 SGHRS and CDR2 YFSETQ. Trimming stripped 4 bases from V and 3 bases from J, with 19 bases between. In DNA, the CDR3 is TGCGCCAGCAGCCCCGGGGTGGGCGAGGGGGACTATGGCTACACCTTC. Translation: CASSPGVGEGDYGYTF.

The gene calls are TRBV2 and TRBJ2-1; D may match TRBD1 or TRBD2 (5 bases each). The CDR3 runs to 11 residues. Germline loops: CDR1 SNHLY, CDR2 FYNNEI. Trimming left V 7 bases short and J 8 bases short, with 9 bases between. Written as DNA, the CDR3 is TGTGCCAGCAAGAGGGGTTATGAGCAGTTCTTC. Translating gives CASKRGYEQFF. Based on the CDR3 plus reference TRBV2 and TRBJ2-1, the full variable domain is EPEVTQTPSHQVTQMGQEVILRCVPISNHLYFYWYRQILGQKVEFLVSFYNNEISEKSEIFDDQFSVERPDGSNFTLKIRSTKLEDSAMYFCASKRGYEQFFGPGTRLTVL.

CDR3 DNA sequence: TGTGCCAGCAGTTTACGACAGTTTGTGGGCTCATGGATCTTCGGAGAGCAGTACTTC. Translating gives CASSLRQFVGSWIFGEQYF. The chain couples TRBV28 to TRBJ2-7; possibly TRBD1 for D (5 bases). The CDR3 sequence is 19 residues long. V was cut by 2 bases and J by 7 bases, with 30 bases left in between. Germline assignment: CDR1 MDHEN and CDR2 SYDVKM.

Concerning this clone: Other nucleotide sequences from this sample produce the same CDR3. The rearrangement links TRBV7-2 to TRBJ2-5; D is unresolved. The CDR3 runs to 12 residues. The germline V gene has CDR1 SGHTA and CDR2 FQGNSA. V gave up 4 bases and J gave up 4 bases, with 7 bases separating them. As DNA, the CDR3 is TGTGCCAGCAGCTCCTCATTAGAGACCCAGTACTTC. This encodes CASSSSLETQYF.

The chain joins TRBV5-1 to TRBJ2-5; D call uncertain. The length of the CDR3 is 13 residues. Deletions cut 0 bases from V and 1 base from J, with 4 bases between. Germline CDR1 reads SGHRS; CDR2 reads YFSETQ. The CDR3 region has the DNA TGCGCCAGCAGCTTGGCCCTCCAAGAGACCCAGTACTTC. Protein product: CASSLALQETQYF.

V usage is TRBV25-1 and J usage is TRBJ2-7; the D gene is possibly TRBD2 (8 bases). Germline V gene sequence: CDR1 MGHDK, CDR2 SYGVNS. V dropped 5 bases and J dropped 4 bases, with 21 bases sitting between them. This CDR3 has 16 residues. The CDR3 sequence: CASSPRGGDRSYEQYF. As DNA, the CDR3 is TGTGCCAGCAGTCCCCGGGGGGGGGACAGAAGTTACGAGCAGTACTTC.